This T cell receptor beta chain was observed in a study of beta chain features in type 1 diabetes. There are a few counts of this clone. Its antigen is still unknown. The entirety of the isolated RNA underwent reverse transcription, so expressed TCRB transcripts were sequenced. Sequencing was performed with immunoSEQ multiplex PCR; in TCRdb, only in-frame clones are kept and a portion is missing. The sample has almost 350,000 clones, 7.5% to 9% seen once. Study results and caveats: These data did not resolve whether HLA type affects TCRB rearrangement. Shortening of TCRB CDR3s, moderate but significant, appeared in all four CD4+ subsets of Type 1 diabetes patients.

Purity (above 95%) was reached by all sorted populations. The CDR3 is 16 residues long. The V end was cut by 6 bases, the J end by 4 bases, with 18 bases between. Germline CDR1 and CDR2: MDHEN and SYDVKM. V and J are TRBV28 and TRBJ2-2; D possibly corresponds to TRBD1 (5 bases). This sequence was found in a woman between 18 and 29 years old in good health. The specimen was central memory CD4+ T cells from blood. The CDR3 DNA reads TGTGCCAGCAGACGACAGAGAGCGCTGTCCACCGGGGAGCTGTTTTTT. Translation: CASRRQRALSTGELFF. Full variable domain (missing parts from reference TRBV28 and TRBJ2-2): DVKVTQSSRYLVKRTGEKVFLECVQDMDHENMFWYRQDPGLGLRLIYFSYDVKMKEKGDIPEGYSVSREKKERFSLILESASTNQTSMYLCASRRQRALSTGELFFGEGSRLTVL.